This TCR beta chain was captured in a study of control samples from healthy donors and cancer patients. Germline V CDR1 and CDR2: SGHRS, YFSETQ. The CDR3 runs 14 residues. Trimming removed 4 bases from V and 7 bases from J, with 12 bases in between. Profiling relied on immunoSEQ multiplex PCR, and the TCRdb table lists in-frame clones only, not all of them. The table records approximately 97,000 clones, around 85% of them present only once. The receptor was isolated from a man aged 25 to 45 in good health. The sample comprised blood. The rearrangement links TRBV5-1 to TRBJ1-6; TRBD1 is a possible D gene (6 bases). CDR3 region: CASSRTGRNSPLHF. CDR3 in DNA: TGCGCCAGCAGCCGTACAGGGAGGAATTCACCCCTCCACTTT.